The sequence of this T cell receptor (beta chain) was determined in a study of blood T cell repertoires in COVID-19. Study summary: Specimens from acute and convalescent COVID-19 originated in the United States, Italy and Spain. PBMCs, B-cell-depleted T cells, or T cells were the source of the cDNA or gDNA that made up the material.

As processed by the authors: Estimated nucleated cell counts came from reference gene primer amplification. Sequenced by immunoSEQ multiplex PCR; TCRdb stores in-frame clones only, minus some. V and J calls and clone size are as listed in that table; D and trimming were resolved from the DNA. The data contain 470,000 or so clones, 70% to 90% of them singletons. In terms of age and location, participants ranged from roughly 18 to 95 years and lived in under 30 US areas. The CDR3 is 12 residues long. After removal of 6 bases from V and 3 bases from J, the junction contained 1 base not matched to a gene.

The sequenced sample was PBMCs or T cells enriched from blood (not recorded which). The genes are TRBV12-3 or TRBV12-4 and TRBJ2-7; 8 nucleotides line up with TRBD1. The sequence derives from a woman younger than 30 with acute COVID-19. CDR3 loop: CASRQGVYEQYF. In nucleotides, the CDR3 is TGTGCCAGCAGACAGGGGGTCTACGAGCAGTACTTC.